These 14 T cell receptor beta chains originate from one sample sequenced in a study of cytomegalovirus exposure and HLA in healthy donors. The primer mix had 60 Vbeta and 13 Jbeta primers. Profiling relied on immunoSEQ multiplex PCR, and the TCRdb table lists in-frame clones only, not all of them. The sample lists about 170,000 clones; just under 80% were seen once. Material for sequencing was PBMCs. The receptors derive from a woman in her forties or fifties in good health and CMV-seropositive.

The chain employs TRBV19 and TRBJ2-7; 7 nucleotides align to TRBD1. Germline V lookup: CDR1 LNHDA, CDR2 SQIVND (reference sequence). The CDR3 covers 16 residues. Trimming at V came to 0 bases and at J to 2 bases, leaving 7 bases not matched to a gene. CDR3 protein: CASSIDLAGGTYEQYF. CDR3 DNA sequence: TGTGCCAGTAGTATAGATCTTGCAGGGGGAACCTACGAGCAGTACTTC.

The V gene is TRBV15, the J gene TRBJ2-3; TRBD2 matches at 8 bases. The trim removed 5 bases at V and 1 base at J, leaving 20 bases unmatched. The CDR3 length is 20 residues. Germline V lookup: CDR1 LNHNV, CDR2 YYDKDF (reference sequence). CDR3: CATSPGLSLVLREGTDTQYF. CDR3 nucleotide sequence: TGTGCCACCAGCCCTGGTTTATCCCTCGTTTTGCGGGAGGGCACAGATACGCAGTATTTT.

The chain carries TRBV27 and TRBJ2-4; TRBD1 agrees at 9 bases. The junction had 3 bases not matched to a gene; V was cut back by 10 bases and J by 2 bases. This CDR3 contains 13 residues. Germline V gene data show CDR1 as MNHEY and CDR2 as SMNVEV (reference sequence). Written as DNA, the CDR3 is TGTGCCACCGGGACAGGGCCCAAAAACATTCAGTACTTC. Its protein product is CATGTGPKNIQYF.

The genes are TRBV4-3 and TRBJ1-2, with TRBD1 identical over 8 bases. V shed 4 bases and J 5 bases; nucleotides not matched to a gene: 3. Per germline, CDR1 LGHNA and CDR2 YSLEER. This CDR3 is 13 amino acids long. Here the CDR3 DNA reads TGCGCCAGCAGCCCGGACAGGGATTATGGCTACACCTTC. Translated: CASSPDRDYGYTF.

The chain joins TRBV27 to TRBJ2-4; D uncertain. The CDR3 spans 16 residues. The V gene's germline CDR1 is MNHEY and CDR2 SMNVEV (reference sequence). Trimming took 1 base from V and 0 from J, leaving 10 bases between them. CDR3 in DNA: TGTGCCAGCAGTTTATTGGGCAGTCCAGCCAAAAACATTCAGTACTTC. Translated: CASSLLGSPAKNIQYF.

CDR3 in DNA: TGTGCCAGCAGTTATTACGAGCAGTACTTC. Translated: CASSYYEQYF. This sequence joins TRBV7-3 and TRBJ2-5; D gene ambiguous. The J call may be faulty, since TRBJ2-7 better matches the DNA end. This CDR3 region has 10 residues. Germline V gene sequence: CDR1 SGHTA, CDR2 FQGTGA.

The chain uses TRBV28 and TRBJ1-5; the match to TRBD1 covers 7 bases. Trimming removed 5 bases from V and 7 bases from J; junction bases left unmatched: 8. Per the germline V gene, CDR1 is MDHEN and CDR2 is SYDVKM. The CDR3 contains 14 residues. The CDR3 loop is CASSLHRGEQPQHF. CDR3 nucleotide sequence: TGTGCCAGCAGTCTACACAGGGGAGAGCAGCCCCAGCATTTT.

The sample holds a few counts of this clone. The chain couples TRBV5-4 to TRBJ1-1, with a weak D call TRBD1 (5 bases). The CDR3 has 12 amino acids. V gave up 4 bases and J gave up 8 bases, with 12 bases separating them. Germline values: CDR1 SGHNT, CDR2 YYREEE (reference sequence). The CDR3: CASSPGHPEAFF. CDR3 DNA sequence: TGTGCCAGCAGCCCAGGACACCCCGAAGCTTTCTTT. The full variable domain, rest sourced from reference TRBV5-4 and TRBJ1-1, is ETGVTQSPTHLIKTRGQQVTLRCSSQSGHNTVSWYQQALGQGPQFIFQYYREEENGRGNFPPRFSGLQFPNYSSELNVNALELDDSALYLCASSPGHPEAFFGQGTRLTVV.

V is TRBV11-2 and J is TRBJ1-4; D is unclear. The germline V and J ends were trimmed by 2 bases and 0 bases, with 13 bases remaining between them. The CDR3 covers 17 residues. Germline V gene data show CDR1 as SGHAT and CDR2 as FQNNGV. CDR3 residues: CASSLSGSVATNEKLFF. In DNA, the CDR3 is TGTGCCAGCAGCTTAAGCGGCAGCGTAGCAACTAATGAAAAACTGTTTTTT.

This rearrangement joins TRBV7-2 to TRBJ2-7; 8 bases align to TRBD2. The CDR3 consists of 14 residues. Germline trimming cut 3 bases from V and 7 bases from J; bases unmatched to any gene: 8. Germline values: CDR1 SGHTA, CDR2 FQGNSA. CDR3 in amino acids: CASSFWTSPPEQYF. CDR3 sequence (DNA): TGTGCCAGCAGCTTTTGGACTAGCCCCCCTGAGCAGTACTTC. Supplemented by reference TRBV7-2 and TRBJ2-7, the full variable domain reads GAGVSQSPSNKVTEKGKDVELRCDPISGHTALYWYRQSLGQGLEFLIYFQGNSAPDKSGLPSDRFSAERTGGSVSTLTIQRTQQEDSAVYLCASSFWTSPPEQYFGPGTRLTVT.

The chain combines TRBV9 with TRBJ2-1; D not resolved. This CDR3 has 11 residues. The germline V and J ends were trimmed by 7 bases and 7 bases, with 9 bases remaining between them. Germline CDR1 is SGDLS and CDR2 is YYNGEE. CDR3 sequence reads: CASAEMNEQFF. The CDR3 coding sequence is TGTGCCAGCGCTGAGATGAATGAGCAGTTCTTC.

The J gene is TRBJ2-7, the V gene TRBV10-3; 9 positions agree with TRBD1. After removal of 0 bases from V and 2 bases from J, the junction contained 8 bases not matched to a gene. The CDR3 contains 17 residues. Germline CDR1 and CDR2: ENHRY and SYGVKD. As DNA, the CDR3 is TGTGCCATCAGTGAGTCGAAAGCGGGACAGGGTGCCTACGAGCAGTACTTC. Its protein is CAISESKAGQGAYEQYF.

The V gene is TRBV7-2, the J gene TRBJ2-7, with 14 bases matching TRBD2. The J segment lost 9 bases and the V segment lost 3 bases, leaving 7 bases of the junction unmatched. This CDR3 contains 15 residues. Germline CDR1 is SGHTA and CDR2 is FQGNSA. For the CDR3, the DNA is TGTGCCAGCAGCTTGGGGACTAGCGGGGGCCTCTCGCAGTACTTC. This translates into CASSLGTSGGLSQYF.

This clone was found once. The chain employs TRBV29-1 and TRBJ1-2, with TRBD1 as a possible D gene (6 bases). Germline CDR1 SQVTM, CDR2 ANQGSEA. The CDR3 consists of 13 residues. V dropped 3 bases and J dropped 6 bases, with 14 bases sitting between them. The CDR3 coding sequence is TGCAGCGTTGAGAACCAGGGGATCCATGGCTACACCTTC. Translation: CSVENQGIHGYTF.